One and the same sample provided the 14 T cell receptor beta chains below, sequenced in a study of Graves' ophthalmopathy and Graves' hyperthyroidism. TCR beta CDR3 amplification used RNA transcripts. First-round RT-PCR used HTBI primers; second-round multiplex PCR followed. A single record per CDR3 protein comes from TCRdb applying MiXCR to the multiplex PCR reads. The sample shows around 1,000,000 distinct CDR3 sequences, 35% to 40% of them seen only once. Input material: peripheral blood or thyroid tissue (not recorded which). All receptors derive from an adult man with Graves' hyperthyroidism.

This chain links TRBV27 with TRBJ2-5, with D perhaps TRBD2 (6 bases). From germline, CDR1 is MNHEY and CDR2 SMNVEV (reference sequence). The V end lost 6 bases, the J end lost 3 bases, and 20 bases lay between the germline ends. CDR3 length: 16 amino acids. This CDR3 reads CASSFRVQAGKETQYF. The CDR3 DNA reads TGTGCCAGCAGCTTTCGAGTTCAGGCGGGAAAAGAGACCCAGTACTTC.

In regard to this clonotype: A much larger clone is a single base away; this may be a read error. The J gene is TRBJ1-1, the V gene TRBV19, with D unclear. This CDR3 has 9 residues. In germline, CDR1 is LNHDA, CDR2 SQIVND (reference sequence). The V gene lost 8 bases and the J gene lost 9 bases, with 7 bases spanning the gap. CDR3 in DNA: TGTGCCAGTGGGCCTAAAGCTTTCTTT. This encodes CASGPKAFF. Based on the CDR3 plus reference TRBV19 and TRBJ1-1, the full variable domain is DGGITQSPKYLFRKEGQNVTLSCEQNLNHDAMYWYRQDPGQGLRLIYYSQIVNDFQKGDIAEGYSVSREKKESFPLTVTSAQKNPTAFYLCASGPKAFFGQGTRLTVV.

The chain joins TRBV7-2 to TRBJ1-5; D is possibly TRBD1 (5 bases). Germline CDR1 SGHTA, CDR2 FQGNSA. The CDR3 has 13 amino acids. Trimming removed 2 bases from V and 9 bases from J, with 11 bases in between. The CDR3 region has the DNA TGTGCCAGCAGCTTATCAGGGTCGGGGCCCCAGCATTTT. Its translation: CASSLSGSGPQHF.

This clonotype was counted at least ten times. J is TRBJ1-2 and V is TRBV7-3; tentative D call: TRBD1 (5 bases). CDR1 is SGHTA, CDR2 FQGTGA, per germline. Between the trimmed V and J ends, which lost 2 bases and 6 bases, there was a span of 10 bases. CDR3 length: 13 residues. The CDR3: CASSLSGDHGYTF. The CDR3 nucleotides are TGTGCCAGCAGCTTATCCGGGGACCATGGCTACACCTTC.

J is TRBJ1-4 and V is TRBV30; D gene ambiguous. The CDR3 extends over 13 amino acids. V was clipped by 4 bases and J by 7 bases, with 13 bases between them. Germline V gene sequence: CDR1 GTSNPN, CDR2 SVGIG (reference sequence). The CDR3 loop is CAWTSGVGEKLFF. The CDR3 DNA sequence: TGTGCCTGGACGAGCGGGGTCGGTGAAAAACTGTTTTTT.

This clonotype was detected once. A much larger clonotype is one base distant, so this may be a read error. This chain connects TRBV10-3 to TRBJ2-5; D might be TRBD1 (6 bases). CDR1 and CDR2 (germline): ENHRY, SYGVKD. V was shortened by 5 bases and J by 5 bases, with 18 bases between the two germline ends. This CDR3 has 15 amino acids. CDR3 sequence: CAISYSGQGTETQYF. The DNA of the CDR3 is TGTGCCATCAGTTACTCGGGTCAGGGGACGGAGACCCAGTACTTC.

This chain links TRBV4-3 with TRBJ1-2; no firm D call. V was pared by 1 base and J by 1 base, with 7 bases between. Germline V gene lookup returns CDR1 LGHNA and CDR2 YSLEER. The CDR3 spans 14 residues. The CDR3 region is CASSQGGVNYGYTF. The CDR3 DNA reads TGCGCCAGCAGCCAAGGCGGGGTTAACTATGGCTACACCTTC.

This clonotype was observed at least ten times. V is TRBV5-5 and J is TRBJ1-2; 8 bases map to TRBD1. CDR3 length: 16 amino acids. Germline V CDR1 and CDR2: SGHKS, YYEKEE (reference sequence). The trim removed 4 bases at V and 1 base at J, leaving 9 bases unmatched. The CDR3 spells CASSIPGGASNYGYTF. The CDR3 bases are TGTGCCAGCAGCATTCCAGGGGGCGCCAGTAACTATGGCTACACCTTC.

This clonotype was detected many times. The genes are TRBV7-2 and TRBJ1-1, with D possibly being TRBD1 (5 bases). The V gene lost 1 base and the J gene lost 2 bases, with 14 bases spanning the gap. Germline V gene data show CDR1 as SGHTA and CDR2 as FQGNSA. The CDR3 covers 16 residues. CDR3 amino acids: CASSLGGVRRNTEAFF. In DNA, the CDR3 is TGTGCCAGCAGCTTAGGAGGGGTCAGGAGAAACACTGAAGCTTTCTTT.

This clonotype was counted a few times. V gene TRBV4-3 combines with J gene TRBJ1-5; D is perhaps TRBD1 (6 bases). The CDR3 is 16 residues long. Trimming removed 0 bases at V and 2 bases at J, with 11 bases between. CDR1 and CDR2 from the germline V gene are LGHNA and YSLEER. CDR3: CASSQDLGAGNQPQHF. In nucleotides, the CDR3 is TGCGCCAGCAGCCAAGATCTGGGGGCAGGCAATCAGCCCCAGCATTTT.

The CDR3 coding sequence is TGTGCCTGGAGTGACCAGGGCTACGAGCAGTACTTC. Its translation is CAWSDQGYEQYF. This chain joins TRBV30 and TRBJ2-7; possible D gene TRBD1, 5 bases. Per germline, CDR1 GTSNPN and CDR2 SVGIG (reference sequence). V lost 1 base to trimming and J lost 3 bases, with 7 bases between them. The CDR3 consists of 12 residues. Full variable domain (remainder filled in from reference TRBV30 and TRBJ2-7): SQTIHQWPATLVQPVGSPLSLECTVEGTSNPNLYWYRQAAGRGLQLLFYSVGIGQISSEVPQNLSASRPQDRQFILSSKKLLLSDSGFYLCAWSDQGYEQYFGPGTRLTVT.

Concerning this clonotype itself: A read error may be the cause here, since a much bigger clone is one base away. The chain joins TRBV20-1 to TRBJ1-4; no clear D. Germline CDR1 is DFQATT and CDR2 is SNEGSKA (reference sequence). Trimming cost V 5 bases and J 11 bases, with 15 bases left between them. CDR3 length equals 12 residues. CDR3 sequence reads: CSASPALGKLFF. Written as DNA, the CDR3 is TGCAGTGCTTCCCCCGCACTGGGCAAACTGTTTTTT.

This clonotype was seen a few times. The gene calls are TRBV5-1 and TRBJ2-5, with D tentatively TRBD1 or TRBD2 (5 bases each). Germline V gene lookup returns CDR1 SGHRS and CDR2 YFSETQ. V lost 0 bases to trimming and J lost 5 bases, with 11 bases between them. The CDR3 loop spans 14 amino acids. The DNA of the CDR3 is TGCGCCAGCAGCTTGGCCAACAGGAGGGAGACCCAGTACTTC. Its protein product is CASSLANRRETQYF.

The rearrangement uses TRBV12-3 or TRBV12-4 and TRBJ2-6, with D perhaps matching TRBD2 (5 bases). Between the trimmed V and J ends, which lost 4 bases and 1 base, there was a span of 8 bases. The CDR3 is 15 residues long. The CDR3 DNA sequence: TGTGCCAGCAGTTACCCGGGGTCTGGGGCCAACGTCCTGACTTTC. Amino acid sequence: CASSYPGSGANVLTF.